Here is one T cell receptor beta chain with its context. Its target is not known. These data belong to a study of monozygotic twins with inflammatory bowel disease. From its re-call of the 5' RACE reads, TCRdb lists each CDR3 protein once, without DNA. In all, the sample yields around 200,000 distinct CDR3 sequences. Findings and limits, study-wide: Added variability in patient repertoires may stem from differing immunosuppressive treatments.

CDR1 is SGHRS, CDR2 YFSETQ, per germline. This CDR3 is 14 amino acids long. This TCR derives from a human donor with ulcerative colitis or Crohn's disease, or a healthy co-twin of an affected twin (not recorded which). The chain is built from TRBV5-1 and TRBJ1-1. The sequenced sample was blood. Here the CDR3 reads CASSLERANTEAFF.